This TCR beta chain derives from a study of long-term antiretroviral therapy in people with HIV. The CDR3 loop spans 16 amino acids. CDR1 is SGHNT, CDR2 YYREEE, per germline (reference sequence). V gave up 4 bases and J gave up 0 bases, with 13 bases separating them. The libraries were made with immunoSEQ v3.0 at survey level. Clones were sequenced by immunoSEQ multiplex PCR, and TCRdb holds only the in-frame ones, with some missing. The sample lists 18,000 or so clones; around 78% were seen once. The source is a woman in her 40s with HIV. The sequencing used unsorted PBMCs, collected at the start of antiretroviral therapy, before treatment. This sequence joins TRBV5-4 and TRBJ2-2, with no clear D. CDR3 region: CASSHEDVTNTGELFF. The CDR3 DNA follows: TGTGCCAGCAGCCATGAGGACGTAACGAACACCGGGGAGCTGTTTTTT. Full variable domain (outside the CDR3, taken from reference TRBV5-4 and TRBJ2-2): ETGVTQSPTHLIKTRGQQVTLRCSSQSGHNTVSWYQQALGQGPQFIFQYYREEENGRGNFPPRFSGLQFPNYSSELNVNALELDDSALYLCASSHEDVTNTGELFFGEGSRLTVL.